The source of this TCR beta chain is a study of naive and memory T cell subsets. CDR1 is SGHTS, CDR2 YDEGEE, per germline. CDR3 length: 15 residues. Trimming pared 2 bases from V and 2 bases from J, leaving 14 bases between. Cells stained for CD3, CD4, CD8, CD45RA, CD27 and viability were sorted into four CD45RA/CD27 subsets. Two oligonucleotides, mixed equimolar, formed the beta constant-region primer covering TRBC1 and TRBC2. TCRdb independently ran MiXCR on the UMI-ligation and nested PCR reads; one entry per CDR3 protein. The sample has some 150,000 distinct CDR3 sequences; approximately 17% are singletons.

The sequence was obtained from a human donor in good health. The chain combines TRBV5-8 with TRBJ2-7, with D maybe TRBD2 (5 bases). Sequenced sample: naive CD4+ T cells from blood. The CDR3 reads CASSFGQPGTYEQYF. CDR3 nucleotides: TGTGCCAGCAGCTTCGGCCAGCCCGGGACCTACGAGCAGTACTTC.